One and the same sample provided the 10 T cell receptor beta chains below, sequenced in a study of CD8+CD57+ T cells in acquired aplastic anemia. The template used for profiling TCR beta VDJ and CDR3 was genomic DNA. TCRdb called the reads again in MiXCR, with one record for every CDR3 protein. The data hold some 170,000 distinct CDR3 sequences, with roughly 47% observed a single time. The material sequenced was sorted CD4+, CD8+, or CD8+CD57+ T cells (not recorded which) from PBMCs. These receptors all come from a human donor in good health.

V and J are TRBV2 and TRBJ2-5; D not resolved. The CDR3 is 16 residues long. Per germline, CDR1 SNHLY and CDR2 FYNNEI. Trimming took off 6 bases at V and 0 bases at J, with 17 bases between the two ends. CDR3 amino acids: CASSVEGQAYQETQYF. The CDR3, as DNA: TGTGCCAGCAGCGTAGAAGGCCAAGCGTACCAAGAGACCCAGTACTTC. Based on the CDR3 plus reference TRBV2 and TRBJ2-5, the full variable domain is EPEVTQTPSHQVTQMGQEVILRCVPISNHLYFYWYRQILGQKVEFLVSFYNNEISEKSEIFDDQFSVERPDGSNFTLKIRSTKLEDSAMYFCASSVEGQAYQETQYFGPGTRLLVL.

The V call is TRBV7-9, the J call TRBJ2-7; 8 bases align to TRBD1. Germline CDR1 reads SEHNR; CDR2 reads FQNEAQ (reference sequence). CDR3 size: 14 residues. V gave up 7 bases and J gave up 7 bases; unmatched junction bases: 12. CDR3 in DNA: TGTGCCAGCAACCCGAGGACAGGGACGGGGGAGCAGTACTTC. This codes for CASNPRTGTGEQYF.

This clonotype has ten or more counts. The rearrangement joins TRBV2 to TRBJ2-7; 12 positions agree with TRBD1. Looked up from germline, CDR1 is SNHLY and CDR2 is FYNNEI. CDR3 length: 15 residues. The ends lost 5 bases at V and 4 bases at J; junction bases unmatched: 6. CDR3 sequence: CASSSGTGGSYEQYF. The DNA of the CDR3 is TGTGCCAGCAGTTCAGGGACAGGGGGCTCGTACGAGCAGTACTTC.

The chain carries TRBV20-1 and TRBJ2-1, with D hard to call. This CDR3 is 13 amino acids long. V lost 1 base and J lost 5, with 9 bases in between. CDR1 and CDR2 from the germline V gene are DFQATT and SNEGSKA (reference sequence). The CDR3 is CSARASNDNEQFF. In nucleotides, the CDR3 is TGCAGTGCTAGAGCTTCTAACGACAATGAGCAGTTCTTC.

This clonotype came up many times. This sequence joins TRBV4-3 and TRBJ2-7, with D uncertain. This CDR3 is built from 16 residues. Germline V gene data show CDR1 as LGHNA and CDR2 as YSLEER. V dropped 0 bases and J dropped 7 bases, with 19 bases sitting between them. The CDR3 loop is CASSQDFVSATREQYF. The CDR3 DNA sequence: TGCGCCAGCAGCCAAGATTTCGTCAGCGCAACCCGGGAGCAGTACTTC.

The rearrangement joins TRBV5-5 to TRBJ1-5; no definite D call. Trimming cost V 1 base and J 7 bases, with 18 bases left between them. CDR1 and CDR2 from the germline V gene are SGHKS and YYEKEE (reference sequence). This CDR3 has 16 residues. The CDR3 coding sequence is TGTGCCAGCAGCTTGTCCCTCCGAGGGTCCGGACAGCCCCAGCATTTT. It translates to CASSLSLRGSGQPQHF.

This clonotype was recorded at least ten times. This chain uses TRBV10-3 with TRBJ2-5; the D gene is possibly TRBD1 (6 bases). Trimming took 8 bases from V and 5 from J, leaving 12 bases between them. Germline values: CDR1 ENHRY, CDR2 SYGVKD. The CDR3 covers 12 residues. CDR3 region: CAISQGSETQYF. As DNA, the CDR3 is TGTGCCATCTCACAGGGTTCCGAGACCCAGTACTTC.

The chain's CDR3 is CASSIGETQLFF. In DNA, the CDR3 is TGTGCCAGTAGTATTGGAGAGACTCAACTGTTTTTT. This sequence joins TRBV19 and TRBJ1-4; D remains ambiguous. CDR3 size: 12 residues. Per germline, CDR1 LNHDA and CDR2 SQIVND (reference sequence). The germline V and J ends were trimmed by 3 bases and 12 bases, with 11 bases remaining between them.

This clonotype was seen repeatedly, ten times or more. The chain recombines TRBV2 with TRBJ2-6; D not resolved. The germline V gene has CDR1 SNHLY and CDR2 FYNNEI. The CDR3 has 16 amino acids. The V end was cut by 1 base, the J end by 4 bases, with 11 bases between. CDR3 loop: CASSEEGFLGANVLTF. The DNA of the CDR3 is TGTGCCAGCAGTGAAGAAGGTTTTTTGGGGGCCAACGTCCTGACTTTC.

This clonotype was found once. This chain joins TRBV10-1 and TRBJ2-7; D is possibly TRBD1 (6 bases). The CDR3 is 13 residues long. V lost 4 bases to trimming and J lost 3 bases, with 10 bases between them. Germline values: CDR1 WNHNN, CDR2 SYGVQD (reference sequence). The chain's CDR3 is CASSGTEIYEQYF. The CDR3 coding sequence is TGCGCCAGCAGTGGGACAGAAATCTACGAGCAGTACTTC.